The clone carrying this TCR beta chain was seen repeatedly, ten times or more. The CDR3 totals 16 residues. V lost 6 bases, J lost 6 bases, and 14 bases stayed unmatched. Germline-derived CDR1 and CDR2 are MDHEN and SYDVKM. The source of the sample is a study of T cells in Graves' hyperthyroidism and ophthalmopathy. Amplified regions were TCR beta CDR3 sequences from RNA transcripts. First-round RT-PCR with HTBI primers amplified the TCR CDR3 region. TCRdb processed the multiplex PCR reads anew with MiXCR; each CDR3 protein has one entry. Counted here are a few hundred thousand distinct CDR3 sequences, more than 20% occurring once; the ten biggest clones make up about 25%.

The material sequenced was blood. The chain couples TRBV28 to TRBJ1-5; TRBD1 agrees at 7 bases. The receptor's source is a man younger than 35 with Graves' hyperthyroidism. DNA for the CDR3: TGTGCCAGCAGCCCGGGGAAGGGGGCAAGTATTCAGCCCCAGCATTTT. Translating it yields CASSPGKGASIQPQHF. The full variable domain, in which reference TRBV28 and TRBJ1-5 provide the parts outside the CDR3, is DVKVTQSSRYLVKRTGEKVFLECVQDMDHENMFWYRQDPGLGLRLIYFSYDVKMKEKGDIPEGYSVSREKKERFSLILESASTNQTSMYLCASSPGKGASIQPQHFGDGTRLSIL.